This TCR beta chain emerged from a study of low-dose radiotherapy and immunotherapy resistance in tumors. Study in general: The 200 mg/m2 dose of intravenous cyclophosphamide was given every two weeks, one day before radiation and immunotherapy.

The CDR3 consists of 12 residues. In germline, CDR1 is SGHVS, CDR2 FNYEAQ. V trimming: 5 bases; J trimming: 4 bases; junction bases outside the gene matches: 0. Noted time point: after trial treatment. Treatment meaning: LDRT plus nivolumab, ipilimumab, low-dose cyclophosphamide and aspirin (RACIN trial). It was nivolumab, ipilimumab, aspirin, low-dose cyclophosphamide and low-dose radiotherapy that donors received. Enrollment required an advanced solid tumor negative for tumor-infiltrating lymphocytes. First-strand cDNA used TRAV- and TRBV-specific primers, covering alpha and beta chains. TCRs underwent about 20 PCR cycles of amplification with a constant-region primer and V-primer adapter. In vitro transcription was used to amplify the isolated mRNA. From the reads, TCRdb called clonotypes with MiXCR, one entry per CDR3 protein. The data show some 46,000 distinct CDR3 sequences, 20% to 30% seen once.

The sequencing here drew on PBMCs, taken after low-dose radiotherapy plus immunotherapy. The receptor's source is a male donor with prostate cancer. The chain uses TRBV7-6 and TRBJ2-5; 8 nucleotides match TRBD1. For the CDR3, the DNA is TGTGCCAGCAGCACAGGGGGAGAGACCCAGTACTTC. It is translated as CASSTGGETQYF.